Shown below are 31 T cell receptor beta chains from a single sample sequenced in a study of beta chain features in type 1 diabetes. The whole isolated RNA underwent reverse transcription, so sequencing captured expressed TCRB transcripts. Sequenced by immunoSEQ multiplex PCR; TCRdb stores in-frame clones only, minus some. The data contain about 410,000 clones, roughly 13% of them singletons. The sequencing input was naive CD4+ T cells from blood. The origin of the receptors is a man aged 30 to 45 in good health.

This clone has more than one count but fewer than ten. In DNA, the CDR3 is TGTGCCAGCAGTGGGCCGGCCGGCGAGCAGTACGTC. This translates into CASSGPAGEQYV. This chain uses TRBV27 with TRBJ2-7; D unclear. V was clipped by 5 bases and J by 6 bases, with 11 bases between them. Germline CDR1 reads MNHEY; CDR2 reads SMNVEV (reference sequence). CDR3 length: 12 residues.

This clone was observed a few times. The chain couples TRBV7-2 to TRBJ1-5, with no clear D. V lost 4 bases and J lost 0, with 13 bases in between. The CDR3 consists of 16 residues. Germline V gives CDR1 SGHTA, CDR2 FQGNSA. This chain's CDR3 is CASSSQWLYSNQPQHF. The DNA of the CDR3 is TGTGCCAGCAGCTCACAGTGGCTCTATAGCAATCAGCCCCAGCATTTT.

This clone was observed a few times. The rearrangement joins TRBV29-1 to TRBJ2-1; 9 bases line up with TRBD2. This CDR3 comprises 15 residues. V shed 1 base, J shed 4 bases, and the junction held 5 bases outside the gene matches. Germline CDR1 is SQVTM and CDR2 is ANQGSEA. CDR3 sequence: CSVEAAGGFYNEQFF. The CDR3 DNA is TGCAGCGTTGAAGCGGCGGGAGGGTTTTACAATGAGCAGTTCTTC.

This chain links TRBV14 with TRBJ1-2, with a tentative D call TRBD1 (5 bases). The CDR3 sequence is 14 residues long. Per the germline V gene, CDR1 is SGHDN and CDR2 is FVKESK. V lost 2 bases to trimming and J lost 9 bases, with 16 bases between them. CDR3: CASSQQGPLVSYTF. The CDR3 DNA is TGTGCCAGCAGCCAACAGGGTCCTCTTGTGAGCTACACCTTC.

Only a few counts were recorded for this clone. The chain uses TRBV6-5 and TRBJ2-3; 11 bases match TRBD2. Looked up from germline, CDR1 is MNHEY and CDR2 is SVGAGI. The J segment lost 9 bases and the V segment lost 6 bases, leaving 5 bases of the junction unmatched. The CDR3 runs to 13 residues. CDR3: CASRISGGATQYF. DNA for the CDR3: TGTGCCAGCAGAATTAGCGGGGGGGCCACGCAGTATTTT.

This clone was found a few times. For the CDR3, the DNA is TGTGCCTGGAGTGCGCGGCAGGCGGTCAATGGAGGTGAAGCTTTCTTT. As protein: CAWSARQAVNGGEAFF. The chain couples TRBV30 to TRBJ1-1, with D unclear. Germline CDR1 GTSNPN, CDR2 SVGIG (reference sequence). The length of the CDR3 is 16 residues. Trimming left V 1 base short and J 7 bases short, with 22 bases between.

CDR3 bases: TGCAGCGTCCGGGACAGGCCGGAGTCACCCCTCCACTTT. Translated, it gives CSVRDRPESPLHF. The rearrangement uses TRBV29-1 and TRBJ1-6; 8 nucleotides line up with TRBD1. Losses at the gene ends were 6 bases for V and 10 bases for J; bases not matched to a gene: 8. The CDR3 is made up of 13 amino acids. CDR1 and CDR2 from the germline V gene are SQVTM and ANQGSEA. The full variable domain, completed using reference TRBV29-1 and TRBJ1-6, is SAVISQKPSRDICQRGTSLTIQCQVDSQVTMMFWYRQQPGQSLTLIATANQGSEATYESGFVIDKFPISRPNLTFSTLTVSNMSPEDSSIYLCSVRDRPESPLHFGNGTRLTVT.

This clone was counted only a few times. The chain is built from TRBV2 and TRBJ1-1, with TRBD1 matching over 7 bases. This CDR3 region has 15 residues. V gave up 7 bases and J gave up 1 base; unmatched junction bases: 9. CDR1 and CDR2 from the germline V gene are SNHLY and FYNNEI. The CDR3: CASKGPGQKNTEAFF. The CDR3 DNA is TGTGCCAGCAAAGGTCCGGGACAGAAGAACACTGAAGCTTTCTTT.

This clone was counted a few times. This rearrangement joins TRBV19 to TRBJ1-2; no reliable D call. The germline V gene encodes CDR1 LNHDA and CDR2 SQIVND (reference sequence). The CDR3 runs 12 residues. Trimming shortened V by 11 bases and J by 2 bases, and 12 bases separated the two germline ends. This CDR3 is CASRKVNYGYTF. CDR3 DNA sequence: TGTGCCTCCCGAAAGGTCAACTATGGCTACACCTTC. Complete variable domain (other parts from reference TRBV19 and TRBJ1-2): DGGITQSPKYLFRKEGQNVTLSCEQNLNHDAMYWYRQDPGQGLRLIYYSQIVNDFQKGDIAEGYSVSREKKESFPLTVTSAQKNPTAFYLCASRKVNYGYTFGSGTRLTVV.

The rearrangement links TRBV19 to TRBJ1-1, with unresolved D. The CDR3 loop spans 12 amino acids. Per the germline V gene, CDR1 is LNHDA and CDR2 is SQIVND (reference sequence). Trimming cost V 3 bases and J 7 bases, with 9 bases left between them. For the CDR3, the DNA is TGTGCCAGTAGTATGGGAGAGGGTGAAGCTTTCTTT. Translating gives CASSMGEGEAFF. Combining the CDR3 with reference TRBV19 and TRBJ1-1 gives the whole variable domain DGGITQSPKYLFRKEGQNVTLSCEQNLNHDAMYWYRQDPGQGLRLIYYSQIVNDFQKGDIAEGYSVSREKKESFPLTVTSAQKNPTAFYLCASSMGEGEAFFGQGTRLTVV.

This clone came up a few times. V and J are TRBV30 and TRBJ2-3, with D hard to call. Trimming pared 0 bases from V and 8 bases from J, leaving 18 bases between. CDR3 size: 15 residues. From germline, CDR1 is GTSNPN and CDR2 SVGIG (reference sequence). The CDR3: CAWSVANIGSATQYF. The DNA of the CDR3 is TGTGCCTGGAGTGTCGCAAATATAGGGTCAGCTACGCAGTATTTT.

This clone was counted only a few times. The V call is TRBV6-5, the J call TRBJ1-2; no clear D gene. The germline V and J ends were trimmed by 0 bases and 5 bases, with 7 bases remaining between them. This CDR3 comprises 13 residues. Germline CDR1 and CDR2: MNHEY and SVGAGI. CDR3 region: CASSYSREYGYTF. The CDR3, as DNA: TGTGCCAGCAGTTACTCCAGAGAATATGGCTACACCTTC.

This sequence joins TRBV7-6 and TRBJ2-5, with D maybe TRBD2 (5 bases). V was clipped by 5 bases and J by 2 bases, with 12 bases between them. This CDR3 is 14 amino acids long. CDR1 SGHVS and CDR2 FNYEAQ come from the germline V gene. The CDR3 region has the DNA TGTGCCAGCAGCCAACGGACGGGACAAGAGACCCAGTACTTC. Protein sequence: CASSQRTGQETQYF.

Of note for this clone: This CDR3 fails to terminate in the conserved phenylalanine or tryptophan, so it likely reflects a read error. The DNA is left out, because the CDR3 cannot be placed on it with certainty; the CDR3 is given as TCRdb lists it. V is TRBV6-4 and J is TRBJ1-4; the D call of TRBD1 is as the table states it, not checked on the DNA. Germline CDR1 reads MRHNA; CDR2 reads SNTAGT. Including both end residues, the CDR3 is 8 amino acids long. The CDR3 here is CATPRGQV.

This chain links TRBV9 with TRBJ2-2; no clear D gene. The germline V gene has CDR1 SGDLS and CDR2 YYNGEE. V lost 0 bases to trimming and J lost 4 bases, with 10 bases between them. The CDR3 runs to 15 residues. The chain's CDR3 is CASSVGSSSTGELFF. In DNA, the CDR3 is TGTGCCAGCAGCGTAGGGTCCTCGTCCACCGGGGAGCTGTTTTTT.

This clone has just a few counts. The J gene is TRBJ2-4, the V gene TRBV29-1; TRBD1 is a possible D gene (5 bases). Per germline, CDR1 SQVTM and CDR2 ANQGSEA. Trimming pared 7 bases from V and 8 bases from J, leaving 24 bases between. The CDR3 is made up of 15 amino acids. The CDR3 DNA is TGCAGCGCAGGGAACCAACAGGTCGGCTCCGACATTCAGTACTTC. Protein sequence: CSAGNQQVGSDIQYF.

The V and J genes are TRBV7-2 and TRBJ1-2, with D perhaps TRBD1 (6 bases). Looked up from germline, CDR1 is SGHTA and CDR2 is FQGNSA. CDR3 length equals 14 residues. V lost 4 bases to trimming and J lost 4 bases, with 13 bases between them. CDR3 sequence (DNA): TGTGCCAGCAGCTCAAGGACAGTGCCCTATGGCTACACCTTC. It specifies CASSSRTVPYGYTF.

The V gene is TRBV6-4, the J gene TRBJ2-1; TRBD2 aligns across 8 bases. Germline V gene data show CDR1 as MRHNA and CDR2 as SNTAGT. V dropped 0 bases and J dropped 2; count of bases not matched to a gene: 3. The CDR3 covers 16 residues. CDR3 sequence: CASSDSSSGAYNEQFF. CDR3 in DNA: TGTGCCAGCAGTGACTCAAGTAGCGGGGCCTACAATGAGCAGTTCTTC.

Regarding this clone: It may be a read error: a sequence one base away is much more abundant. The rearrangement uses TRBV29-1 and TRBJ1-1; no reliable D call. There are 11 residues in the CDR3. The ends were cut back, 2 bases at V and 4 bases at J, with 5 bases in the middle. CDR1 and CDR2 from the germline V gene are SQVTM and ANQGSEA. Here the CDR3 reads CSVETSTEAFF. The CDR3 DNA is TGCAGCGTTGAAACGAGCACTGAAGCTTTCTTT.

This rearrangement joins TRBV6-8 to TRBJ2-4; TRBD1 agrees at 10 bases. The V and J ends lost 5 bases and 6 bases, in that order; junction bases with no gene match: 1. Looked up from germline, CDR1 is MNHGY and CDR2 is SAAAGT. There are 13 residues in the CDR3. The CDR3 is CASSRTGGNIQYF. CDR3 DNA sequence: TGTGCCAGCAGTCGGACAGGGGGAAACATTCAGTACTTC.

This clone was seen a few times. This chain joins TRBV4-1 and TRBJ2-4; D call uncertain. CDR3 length: 16 amino acids. V lost 4 bases and J 10 bases, leaving 23 bases between the germline ends. Per the germline V gene, CDR1 is MGHRA and CDR2 is YSYEKL. The CDR3 DNA is TGCGCCAGCAGCCTCAAGTTTACCGGTAGTCTTAAGATTCAGTACTTC. Amino acid sequence: CASSLKFTGSLKIQYF.

This chain joins TRBV7-2 and TRBJ2-1; D uncertain. Trimming shortened V by 5 bases and J by 8 bases, and 13 bases separated the two germline ends. Germline V lookup: CDR1 SGHTA, CDR2 FQGNSA. The CDR3 length is 13 residues. DNA of the CDR3: TGTGCCAGCAGCCCAGGATCGGAGTATGAGCAGTTCTTC. This sequence encodes CASSPGSEYEQFF. Looking up the rest from reference TRBV7-2 and TRBJ2-1 gives the full variable domain: GAGVSQSPSNKVTEKGKDVELRCDPISGHTALYWYRQSLGQGLEFLIYFQGNSAPDKSGLPSDRFSAERTGGSVSTLTIQRTQQEDSAVYLCASSPGSEYEQFFGPGTRLTVL.

This chain connects TRBV5-6 to TRBJ2-5; D gene unclear. CDR1 is SGHDT, CDR2 YYEEEE, per germline. This CDR3 is built from 15 residues. V lost 1 base to trimming and J lost 2 bases, with 12 bases between them. The CDR3, as DNA: TGTGCCAGCAGCTTGTATGGGGTTCCGCAAGAGACCCAGTACTTC. Translating gives CASSLYGVPQETQYF.

The CDR3 is CASSFGTSGIEQYV. CDR3 DNA: TGTGCCAGCAGCTTTGGGACTAGCGGGATCGAGCAGTACGTC. The chain combines TRBV7-8 with TRBJ2-7, with 13 bases aligning to TRBD2. The V and J ends lost 3 bases and 6 bases, in that order; junction bases with no gene match: 2. CDR1 SGHVS and CDR2 FQNEAQ come from the germline V gene. The CDR3 loop spans 14 amino acids.

The CDR3 coding sequence is TGTGCCAGCAGTGCACAGAGTAACTATGGCTACACCTTC. Translating gives CASSAQSNYGYTF. The V call is TRBV2, the J call TRBJ1-2; D is ambiguous. Germline V CDR1 and CDR2: SNHLY, FYNNEI. The CDR3 contains 13 residues. With 4 bases removed from V and 1 base from J, the gap between germline ends came to 7 bases.

The rearrangement uses TRBV4-3 and TRBJ2-3; D unclear. Looked up from germline, CDR1 is LGHNA and CDR2 is YSLEER. Trimming left V 4 bases short and J 5 bases short, with 10 bases between. This CDR3 has 13 residues. CDR3 in amino acids: CASSLSSRDTQYF. CDR3 in DNA: TGCGCCAGCAGCCTCTCATCGAGAGATACGCAGTATTTT.

This clone was found a few times. The chain joins TRBV7-2 to TRBJ2-7; maybe TRBD1 (5 bases). CDR3 length equals 13 residues. V lost 4 bases and J 7 bases, leaving 14 bases between the germline ends. Germline CDR1 SGHTA, CDR2 FQGNSA. Here the CDR3 reads CASSSQERVEQYF. The DNA of the CDR3 is TGTGCCAGCAGCTCACAGGAGAGAGTGGAGCAGTACTTC.

There are a few counts of this clone. V and J are TRBV28 and TRBJ2-1; no firm D call. The CDR3 is 12 residues long. V lost 2 bases and J lost 4, with 3 bases in between. Looked up from germline, CDR1 is MDHEN and CDR2 is SYDVKM. The CDR3 DNA reads TGTGCCAGCAGTTTAACGTACAATGAGCAGTTCTTC. Its translation: CASSLTYNEQFF. The full variable domain, in which reference TRBV28 and TRBJ2-1 provide the parts outside the CDR3, is DVKVTQSSRYLVKRTGEKVFLECVQDMDHENMFWYRQDPGLGLRLIYFSYDVKMKEKGDIPEGYSVSREKKERFSLILESASTNQTSMYLCASSLTYNEQFFGPGTRLTVL.

This clone has just a few counts. The chain has TRBV6-1 and TRBJ2-7, with D uncertain. V was clipped by 3 bases and J by 4 bases, with 10 bases between them. The germline CDR1 and CDR2 sequences are MNHNS and SASEGT. The CDR3 contains 13 residues. In DNA form, the CDR3 reads TGTGCCAGCAGTGATCCACTTACTTACGAGCAGTACGTC. Translation gives CASSDPLTYEQYV.

This clone was found a few times. The rearrangement uses TRBV7-9 and TRBJ2-6; 8 bases align to TRBD1. V lost 5 bases and J lost 0; bases outside the gene matches: 9. Germline CDR1 is SEHNR and CDR2 is FQNEAQ (reference sequence). This CDR3 region has 18 residues. In DNA form, the CDR3 reads TGTGCCAGCAGCCCATGGACAGGGCCCGACTCTGGGGCCAACGTCCTGACTTTC. Protein sequence: CASSPWTGPDSGANVLTF.

The chain joins TRBV20-1 to TRBJ2-3; no clear D. Deletions cut 6 bases from V and 6 bases from J, with 10 bases between. Germline V gene data show CDR1 as DFQATT and CDR2 as SNEGSKA (reference sequence). The CDR3 runs 11 residues. The CDR3 DNA reads as TGCAGTGCCGGCTTGGGGGATACGCAGTATTTT. It translates to CSAGLGDTQYF.